This T cell receptor beta chain comes out of a study of T cells after posttransplantation cyclophosphamide. Of note for this clone: Its specificity is not known.

Using immunoSEQ multiplex PCR, the repertoire was profiled, and TCRdb retains in-frame clones only, with some absent. The data contain approximately 21,000 clones, about 86% of them seen just once; the ten biggest clones take up about 2%. V gave up 0 bases and J gave up 0 bases, with 12 bases separating them. CDR3 length: 17 residues. Germline assignment: CDR1 ENHRY and CDR2 SYGVKD. Sampled 1 year posttransplant, controls received myeloablative marrow transplants, methotrexate and a calcineurin inhibitor. Study-level findings and limits: Recipient CMV seropositivity and CMV reactivation strongly tracked TRB clonality. Later blood repertoires were often dominated by clones from the donor CD8+ memory compartment. Skin or GI-infiltrating T cells shared few TRB sequences with blood.

The rearrangement uses TRBV10-3 and TRBJ2-1; D gene uncertain. Material: PBMCs, obtained approximately 360 days after allogeneic stem cell transplant with calcineurin inhibitor and methotrexate. This clonotype was sampled from a female patient younger than 45 who received an allogeneic stem cell transplant from an unrelated donor, was CMV-positive, and had acute and chronic GVHD. Some T cells here may be from the graft donor. The CDR3 region has the DNA TGTGCCATCAGTGAGTCGTCTGCGCGAAGCTCCTACAATGAGCAGTTCTTC. Protein: CAISESSARSSYNEQFF.